One sample yielded the 11 T cell receptor beta chains listed below, sequenced in a study of blood T cell repertoires in COVID-19. Clones were sequenced by immunoSEQ multiplex PCR, and TCRdb holds only the in-frame ones, with some missing. The repertoire includes 200,000 or so clones, about 80% of them detected once, and 6.9% sits in the top ten. Sequences were obtained from peripheral blood. The receptors were gathered from a human donor with acute or convalescent COVID-19. The donor label of this sample is uncertain.

This clone was counted between two and nine times. The rearrangement uses TRBV18 and TRBJ2-1, with D maybe TRBD1 (5 bases). Germline V gene data show CDR1 as KGHSH and CDR2 as LQKENI. The CDR3 is 11 amino acids. V was cut by 4 bases and J by 13 bases, with 11 bases left in between. In nucleotides, the CDR3 is TGTGCCAGCTCACTGGGGCAGACTCAGTTCTTC. Amino acids: CASSLGQTQFF.

V usage is TRBV24-1 and J usage is TRBJ1-5, with D perhaps TRBD1 (6 bases). Trimming left V 2 bases short and J 0 bases short, with 10 bases between. The germline gives CDR1 KGHDR, CDR2 SFDVKD. This CDR3 is built from 16 residues. The CDR3 region has the DNA TGTGCCACCAGTGATTCGGACAGAGCTAGCAATCAGCCCCAGCATTTT. Its translation is CATSDSDRASNQPQHF.

The chain recombines TRBV30 with TRBJ2-1; tentatively, D is TRBD2 (6 bases). Germline V CDR1 and CDR2: GTSNPN, SVGIG (reference sequence). The CDR3 is 15 amino acids. Trimming took off 0 bases at V and 1 base at J, with 10 bases between the two ends. CDR3 sequence reads: CAWSVMGGSYNEQFF. The CDR3 DNA reads TGTGCCTGGAGTGTAATGGGGGGTTCCTACAATGAGCAGTTCTTC.

The chain uses TRBV9 and TRBJ1-6; 9 nucleotides agree with TRBD1. Losses at the gene ends were 3 bases for V and 10 bases for J; bases not matched to a gene: 2. The CDR3 is made up of 13 amino acids. CDR1 is SGDLS, CDR2 YYNGEE, per germline. CDR3 residues: CASSEQGASPLHF. CDR3 nucleotide sequence: TGTGCCAGCAGCGAACAGGGGGCCTCACCCCTCCACTTT.

The chain joins TRBV2 to TRBJ2-1; D might be TRBD2 (6 bases). V shed 4 bases and J shed 16 bases, with 20 bases lying between them. The CDR3 contains 13 residues. CDR1 SNHLY and CDR2 FYNNEI come from the germline V gene. CDR3 protein: CASSGPRLERIFF. DNA for the CDR3: TGTGCCAGCAGTGGACCACGACTAGAGAGAATCTTCTTC.

V gene TRBV5-1 combines with J gene TRBJ1-3, with D unclear. CDR1 is SGHRS, CDR2 YFSETQ, per germline. This CDR3 has 15 amino acids. V was pared by 0 bases and J by 0 bases, with 7 bases between. The DNA for the CDR3 is TGCGCCAGCAGCTTGGAAGCGCGCTCTGGAAACACCATATATTTT. This encodes CASSLEARSGNTIYF.

The chain has TRBV24-1 and TRBJ1-6; D gene unclear. The CDR3 runs to 15 residues. Germline CDR1 reads KGHDR; CDR2 reads SFDVKD. Trimming shortened V by 5 bases and J by 8 bases, and 15 bases separated the two germline ends. In nucleotides, the CDR3 is TGTGCCACCAGTGGAAAGAGTCGGTTGGATTCACCCCTCCACTTT. This encodes CATSGKSRLDSPLHF.

V and J are TRBV21-1 and TRBJ1-1; TRBD1, the table's D call, lacks a check against the DNA. TRBV21-1 is shown as a pseudogene. The CDR3 runs to 16 residues. CDR3 protein: CASSKGWGPLNTEAFF. CDR3 in DNA: TGTGCCAGCAGCAAAGGATGGGGCCCGCTGAACACTGAAGCTTTCTTT.

The V call is TRBV7-8, the J call TRBJ2-1; maybe TRBD2 (6 bases). The length of the CDR3 is 14 residues. Germline CDR1 reads SGHVS; CDR2 reads FQNEAQ. Trimming cost V 5 bases and J 8 bases, with 16 bases left between them. This CDR3 reads CASSPGTSLYEQFF. CDR3 in DNA: TGTGCCAGCAGCCCCGGGACTTCCTTATATGAGCAGTTCTTC. Full variable domain (remainder filled in from reference TRBV7-8 and TRBJ2-1): GAGVSQSPRYKVAKRGQDVALRCDPISGHVSLFWYQQALGQGPEFLTYFQNEAQLDKSGLPSDRFFAERPEGSVSTLKIQRTQQEDSAVYLCASSPGTSLYEQFFGPGTRLTVL.

The chain recombines TRBV7-2 with TRBJ1-6; 7 bases align to TRBD1. V shed 2 bases and J 11 bases; nucleotides not matched to a gene: 6. The germline V gene encodes CDR1 SGHTA and CDR2 FQGNSA. This CDR3 spans 14 amino acids. As DNA, the CDR3 is TGTGCCAGCAGCTTAAAAGGACAGGTTACACCCCTCCACTTT. It is translated as CASSLKGQVTPLHF.

The rearrangement joins TRBV19 to TRBJ2-3; 9 bases fit TRBD2. V trimming: 5 bases; J trimming: 0 bases; junction bases outside the gene matches: 9. Germline CDR1 LNHDA, CDR2 SQIVND (reference sequence). The CDR3 loop spans 17 amino acids. The CDR3 protein is CASSPGTSRDSTDTQYF. CDR3 coding DNA: TGTGCCAGTAGTCCTGGGACTAGCCGAGATAGCACAGATACGCAGTATTTT. Full variable domain (rest looked up from reference TRBV19 and TRBJ2-3): DGGITQSPKYLFRKEGQNVTLSCEQNLNHDAMYWYRQDPGQGLRLIYYSQIVNDFQKGDIAEGYSVSREKKESFPLTVTSAQKNPTAFYLCASSPGTSRDSTDTQYFGPGTRLTVL.